The subject of this entry is one TCR beta chain. The data were taken from a study of shared clonotypes between healthy human individuals. Sorted-subset replicate PCRs used approximately 190 ng of genomic DNA. This amount corresponded to 30,000 to 35,000 T cell genomes. Clones were read by immunoSEQ multiplex PCR, and TCRdb kept only the in-frame ones, dropping some. Among 700,000 or so clones listed, 55% to 75% were seen once. The CDR3 loop spans 14 amino acids. Germline V lookup: CDR1 MDHEN, CDR2 SYDVKM. The J segment lost 1 base and the V segment lost 10 bases, leaving 7 bases of the junction unmatched.

The origin of this receptor is a woman in her 30s in good health. What was sequenced was memory CD4+ T cells sorted from blood. The subset is: CD45RA-negative fraction. This chain uses TRBV28 with TRBJ1-5; 7 nucleotides match TRBD1. The CDR3 bases are TGTGCCACCTTCCGACAGGGAAGCAATCAGCCCCAGCATTTT. This codes for CATFRQGSNQPQHF.